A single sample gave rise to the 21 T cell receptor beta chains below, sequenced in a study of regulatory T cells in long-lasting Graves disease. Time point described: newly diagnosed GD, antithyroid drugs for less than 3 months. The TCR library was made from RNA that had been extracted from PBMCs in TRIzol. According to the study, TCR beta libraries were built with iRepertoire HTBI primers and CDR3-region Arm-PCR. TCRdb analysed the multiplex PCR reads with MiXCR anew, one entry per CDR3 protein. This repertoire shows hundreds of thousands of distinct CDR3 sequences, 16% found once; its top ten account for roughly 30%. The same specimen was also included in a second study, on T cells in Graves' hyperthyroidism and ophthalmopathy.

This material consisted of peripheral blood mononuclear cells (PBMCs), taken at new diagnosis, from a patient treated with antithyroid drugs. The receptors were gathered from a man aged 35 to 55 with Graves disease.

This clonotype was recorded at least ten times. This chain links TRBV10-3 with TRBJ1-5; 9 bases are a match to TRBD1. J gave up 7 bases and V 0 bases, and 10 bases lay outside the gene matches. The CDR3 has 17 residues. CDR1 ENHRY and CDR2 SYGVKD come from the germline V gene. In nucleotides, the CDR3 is TGTGCCATCAGTGAGTCCCCAGACAGGGGGGAAGGGCAGCCCCAGCATTTT. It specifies CAISESPDRGEGQPQHF.

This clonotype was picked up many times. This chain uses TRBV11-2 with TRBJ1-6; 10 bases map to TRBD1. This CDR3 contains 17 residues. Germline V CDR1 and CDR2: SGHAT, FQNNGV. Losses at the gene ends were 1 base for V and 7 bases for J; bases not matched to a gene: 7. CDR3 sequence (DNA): TGTGCCAGCAGCTTAGTGGGGACAGGGGTGAGGAATTCACCCCTCCACTTT. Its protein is CASSLVGTGVRNSPLHF.

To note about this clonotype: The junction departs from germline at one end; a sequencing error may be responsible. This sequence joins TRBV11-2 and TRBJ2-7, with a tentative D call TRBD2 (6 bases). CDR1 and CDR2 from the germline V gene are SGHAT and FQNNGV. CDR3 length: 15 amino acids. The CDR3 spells CASSLSRDSSLQRSF. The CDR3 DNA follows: TGTGCCAGCAGCTTAAGTAGGGACTCTAGTCTCCAAAGGTCTTTC.

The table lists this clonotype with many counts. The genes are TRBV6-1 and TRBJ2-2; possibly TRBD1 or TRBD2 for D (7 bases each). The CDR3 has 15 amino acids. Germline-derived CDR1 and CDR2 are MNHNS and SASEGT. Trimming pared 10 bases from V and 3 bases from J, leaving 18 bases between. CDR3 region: CATSGGESDTGELFF. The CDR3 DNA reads TGTGCCACCTCAGGGGGGGAATCGGACACCGGGGAGCTGTTTTTT.

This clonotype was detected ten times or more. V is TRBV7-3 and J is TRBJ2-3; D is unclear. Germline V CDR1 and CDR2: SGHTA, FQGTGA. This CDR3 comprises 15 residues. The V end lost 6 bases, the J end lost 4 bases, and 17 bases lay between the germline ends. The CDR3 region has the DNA TGTGCCAGCAGTCCTTCCCCCACTCTCCCAGATACGCAGTATTTT. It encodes CASSPSPTLPDTQYF.

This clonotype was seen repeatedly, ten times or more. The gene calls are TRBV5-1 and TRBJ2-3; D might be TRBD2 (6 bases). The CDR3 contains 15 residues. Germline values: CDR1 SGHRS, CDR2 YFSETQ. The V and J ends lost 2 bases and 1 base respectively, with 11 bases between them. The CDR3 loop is CASSFLATGTDTQYF. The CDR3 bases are TGCGCCAGCAGCTTCCTAGCGACGGGCACAGATACGCAGTATTTT.

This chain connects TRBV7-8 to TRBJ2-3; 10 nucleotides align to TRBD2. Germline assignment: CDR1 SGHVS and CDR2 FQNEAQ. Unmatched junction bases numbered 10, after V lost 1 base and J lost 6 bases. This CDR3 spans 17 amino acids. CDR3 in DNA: TGTGCCAGCAGCTTAGGTTCTAGCGGGGGCAGGGCCGATACGCAGTATTTT. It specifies CASSLGSSGGRADTQYF.

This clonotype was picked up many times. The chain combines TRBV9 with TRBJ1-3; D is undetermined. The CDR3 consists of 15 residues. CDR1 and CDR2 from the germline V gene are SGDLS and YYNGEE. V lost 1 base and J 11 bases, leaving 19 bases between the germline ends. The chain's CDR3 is CASSVSQLPERAIYF. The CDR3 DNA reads TGTGCCAGCAGCGTATCACAGCTACCGGAAAGGGCCATATATTTT.

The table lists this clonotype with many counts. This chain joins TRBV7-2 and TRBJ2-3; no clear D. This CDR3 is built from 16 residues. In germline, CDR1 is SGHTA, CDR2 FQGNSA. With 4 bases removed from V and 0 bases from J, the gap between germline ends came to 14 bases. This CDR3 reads CASSSSLAGSTDTQYF. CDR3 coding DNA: TGTGCCAGCAGCTCTTCTTTGGCAGGAAGCACAGATACGCAGTATTTT.

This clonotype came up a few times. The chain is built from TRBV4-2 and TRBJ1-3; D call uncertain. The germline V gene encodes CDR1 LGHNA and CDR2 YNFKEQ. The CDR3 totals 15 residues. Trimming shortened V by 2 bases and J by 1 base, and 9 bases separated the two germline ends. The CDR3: CASSQIQVSGNTIYF. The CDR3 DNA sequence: TGTGCCAGCAGCCAAATTCAGGTGTCTGGAAACACCATATATTTT.

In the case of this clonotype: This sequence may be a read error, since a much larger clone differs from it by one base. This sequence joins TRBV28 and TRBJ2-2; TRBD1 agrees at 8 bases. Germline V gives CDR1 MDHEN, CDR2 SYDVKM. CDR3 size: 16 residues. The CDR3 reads CASSLSPQGADGEPFF. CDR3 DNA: TGTGCCAGCAGCCTATCCCCCCAGGGGGCAGACGGGGAGCCGTTTTTT.

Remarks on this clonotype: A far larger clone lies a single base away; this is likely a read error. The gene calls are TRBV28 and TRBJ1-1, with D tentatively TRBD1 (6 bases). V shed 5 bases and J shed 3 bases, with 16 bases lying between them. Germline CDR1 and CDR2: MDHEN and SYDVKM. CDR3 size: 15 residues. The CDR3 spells CASSDGDRSYTEAFF. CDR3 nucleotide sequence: TGTGCCAGCAGTGACGGAGACAGGTCTTACACTGAAGCTTTCTTT.

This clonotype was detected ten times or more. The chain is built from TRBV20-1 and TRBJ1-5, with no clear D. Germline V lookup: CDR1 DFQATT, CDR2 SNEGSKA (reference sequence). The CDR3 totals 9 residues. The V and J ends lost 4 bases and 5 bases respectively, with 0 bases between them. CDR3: CSANQPQHF. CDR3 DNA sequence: TGCAGTGCTAATCAGCCCCAGCATTTT.

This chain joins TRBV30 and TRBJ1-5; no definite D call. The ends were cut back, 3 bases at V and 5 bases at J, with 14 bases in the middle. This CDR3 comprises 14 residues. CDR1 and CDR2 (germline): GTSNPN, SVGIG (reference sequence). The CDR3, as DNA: TGTGCCTGGAGCGATGACATTGTCGATCAGCCCCAGCATTTT. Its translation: CAWSDDIVDQPQHF.

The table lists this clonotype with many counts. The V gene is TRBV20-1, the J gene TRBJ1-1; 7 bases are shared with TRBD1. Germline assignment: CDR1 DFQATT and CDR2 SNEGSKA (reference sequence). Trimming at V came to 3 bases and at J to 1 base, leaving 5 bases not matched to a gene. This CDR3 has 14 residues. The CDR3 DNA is TGCAGTGCTAGGACAGGGTGGTGGAACACTGAAGCTTTCTTT. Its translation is CSARTGWWNTEAFF.

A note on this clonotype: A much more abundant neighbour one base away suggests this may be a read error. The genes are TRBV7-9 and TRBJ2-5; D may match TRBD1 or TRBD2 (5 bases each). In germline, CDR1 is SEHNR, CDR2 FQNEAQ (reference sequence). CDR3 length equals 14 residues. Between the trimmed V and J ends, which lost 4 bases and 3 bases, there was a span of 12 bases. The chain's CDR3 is CASSSSRGEETQYF. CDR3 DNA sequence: TGTGCCAGCAGCTCGTCGAGAGGGGAAGAGACCCAGTACTTC.

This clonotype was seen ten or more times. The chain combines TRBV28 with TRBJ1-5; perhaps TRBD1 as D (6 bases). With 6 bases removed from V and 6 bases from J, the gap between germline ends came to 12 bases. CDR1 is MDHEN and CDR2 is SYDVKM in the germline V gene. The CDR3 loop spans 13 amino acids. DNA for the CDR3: TGTGCCAGCAGAAAACAGGGCTCTCAGCCCCAGCATTTT. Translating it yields CASRKQGSQPQHF. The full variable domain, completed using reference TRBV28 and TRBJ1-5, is DVKVTQSSRYLVKRTGEKVFLECVQDMDHENMFWYRQDPGLGLRLIYFSYDVKMKEKGDIPEGYSVSREKKERFSLILESASTNQTSMYLCASRKQGSQPQHFGDGTRLSIL.

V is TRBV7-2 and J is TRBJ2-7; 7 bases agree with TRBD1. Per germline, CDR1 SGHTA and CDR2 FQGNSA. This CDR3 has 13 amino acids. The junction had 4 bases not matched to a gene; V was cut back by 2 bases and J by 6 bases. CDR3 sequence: CASSLNRGPEQYF. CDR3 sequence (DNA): TGTGCCAGCAGCTTAAACAGGGGCCCCGAGCAGTACTTC. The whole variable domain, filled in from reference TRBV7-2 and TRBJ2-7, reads GAGVSQSPSNKVTEKGKDVELRCDPISGHTALYWYRQSLGQGLEFLIYFQGNSAPDKSGLPSDRFSAERTGGSVSTLTIQRTQQEDSAVYLCASSLNRGPEQYFGPGTRLTVT.

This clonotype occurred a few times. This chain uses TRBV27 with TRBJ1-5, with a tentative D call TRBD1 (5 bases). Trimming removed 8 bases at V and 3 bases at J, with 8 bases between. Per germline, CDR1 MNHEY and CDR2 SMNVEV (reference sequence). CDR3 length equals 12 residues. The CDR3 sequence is CASRQYNQPQHF. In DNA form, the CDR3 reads TGTGCCAGCCGACAGTACAATCAGCCCCAGCATTTT.

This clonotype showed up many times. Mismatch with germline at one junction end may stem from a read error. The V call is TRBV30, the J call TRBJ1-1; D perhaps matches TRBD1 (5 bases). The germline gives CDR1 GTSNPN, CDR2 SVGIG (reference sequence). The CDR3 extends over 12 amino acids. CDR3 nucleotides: TGTGCCTGGAGTGGATACGGGACCTCGTCGCTCTTT. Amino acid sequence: CAWSGYGTSSLF.

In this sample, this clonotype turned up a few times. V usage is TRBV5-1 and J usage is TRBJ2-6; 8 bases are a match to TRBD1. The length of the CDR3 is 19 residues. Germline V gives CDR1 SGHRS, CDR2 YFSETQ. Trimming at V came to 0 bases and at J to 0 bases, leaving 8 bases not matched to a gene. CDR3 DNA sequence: TGCGCCAGCAGCTTGGCCCTAACAGGGGGAGGCTCTGGGGCCAACGTCCTGACTTTC. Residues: CASSLALTGGGSGANVLTF.